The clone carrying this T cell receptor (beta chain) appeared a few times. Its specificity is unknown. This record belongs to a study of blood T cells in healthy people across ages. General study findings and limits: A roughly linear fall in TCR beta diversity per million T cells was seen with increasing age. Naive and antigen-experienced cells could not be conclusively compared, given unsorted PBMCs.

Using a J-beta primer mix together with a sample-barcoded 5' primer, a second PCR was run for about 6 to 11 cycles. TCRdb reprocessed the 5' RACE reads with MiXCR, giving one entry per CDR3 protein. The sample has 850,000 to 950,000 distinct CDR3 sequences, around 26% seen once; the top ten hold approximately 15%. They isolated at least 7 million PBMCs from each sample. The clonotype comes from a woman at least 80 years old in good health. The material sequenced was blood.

CDR3 protein: CASSLEQGASFNSPLHF. CDR3 DNA sequence: TGCGCCAGCAGCTTGGAACAGGGGGCCAGCTTTAATTCACCCCTCCACTTT. The chain recombines TRBV5-1 with TRBJ1-6; 9 nucleotides match TRBD1. This CDR3 has 17 amino acids. The germline gives CDR1 SGHRS, CDR2 YFSETQ. V lost 0 bases and J lost 6; bases outside the gene matches: 7.